The source of this T cell receptor (beta chain) is a study of regulatory T cells in long-lasting Graves disease (TCRdb year 2021). Notes on the research overall: Newly diagnosed Graves' disease patients had taken antithyroid drugs for less than 3 months. A total of about 33 samples underwent TCR sequencing, from 13 patients with persistent Graves' disease and 20 patients with newly diagnosed Graves' disease. This study used TCR sequencing and RNA sequencing of peripheral blood to compare persistent Graves' disease patients against newly diagnosed Graves' disease patients. The study was registered as a clinical trial and conducted in China. Beyond this particular receptor, the publication reports: Peripheral blood alone was examined, since thyroid tissue, which constituted the primary lesion, could not be accessed. Persistent patients shared more public clonotypes among themselves (around 2,700) than newly diagnosed patients did (more than 950). The small sample size was acknowledged by the authors as a limitation that may reduce accuracy. Compared with newly diagnosed patients, persistent Graves' disease patients had lower TCR Shannon entropy and fewer highly expanded clones, which suggests clonal expansion. Persistent disease showed preferential use of TRBV28, TRBJ1-2 and TRBJ2-5, whereas newly diagnosed disease favored TRBV20-1 and TRBJ2-1. Sequencing and analysis were limited to the TCR beta chain.

Taken with the paper, the label for time point translates to: newly diagnosed GD, antithyroid drugs for less than 3 months. For both TCR sequencing and RNA sequencing, RNA was extracted from PBMCs in TRIzol. Graves' disease was diagnosed according to American Thyroid Association guidelines. Patients for the study were recruited at an endocrinology department in Xi'an, China. Each patient gave approximately 9.7 milliliters of peripheral blood, collected in an EDTA anticoagulant tube. Ficoll Paque Plus density gradient separation was used to isolate PBMCs, and no further T cell sorting was performed. RNA quality was checked with an Agilent 2100 Bioanalyzer and agarose gel, and concentration with a NanoDrop 2000. The germline V gene gives CDR1 as MGHRA and CDR2 as YSYEKL. Its CDR3 holds 18 amino acids, cysteine through phenylalanine. Here the CDR3 DNA is all that survives: 54 bases in frame from base 1. V and J are truncated by 0 bases and 5 bases respectively, leaving an intervening sequence of 23 bases.

The library was made by multiplex PCR. For sequencing, an Illumina HiSeq 4000 was employed. iRepertoire HTBI primers and Arm-PCR amplification of CDR3 regions were used to construct TCR beta libraries. Before sequencing, the PCR products underwent gel purification. In the paper's pipeline: A total of fewer than 80 TRBV and 14 TRBJ segments were identified across samples and were used for gene usage analysis of CDR3 amino acid clonotypes. COPE and FqMerger were used to merge the filtered high-quality paired reads into contigs. BLAST was used to align contigs to IMGT TRBV, TRBD and TRBJ reference genes, and CDR3 was defined according to IMGT. Any clonotype with a frequency above 0.1% was counted as a highly expanded clone. Shannon entropy was used to measure repertoire diversity, and the Gini coefficient was used to measure V-J evenness. A clonotype found in more than one individual was treated as public. The public reads were quality trimmed at Q25 with fastp and then assembled into clones with MiXCR by TCRdb, keeping productive beta chains. Every CDR3 protein is listed once, alongside the most common genes and DNA of its rows. None of the V and J calls come from the authors' own analysis; TCRdb made them. The sample table lists roughly 430,000 distinct CDR3 sequences, about 17% of them with a count of one. Approximately 11% of the sample rests with the top ten.

This clonotype was detected a few times. There is no known antigen for this receptor. No base quality values were provided; no much bigger clone lies one nucleotide off. These data also featured in a second study, about T cells in Graves' hyperthyroidism and ophthalmopathy. Per that second paper: Graves' hyperthyroidism was defined as stable when no progression to ophthalmopathy occurred over 18 months of follow-up. The hyperthyroidism patients were between 18 and 65 years old and newly diagnosed, with a disease duration of less than 2 months. Exclusion was applied to patients with uncontrolled infections, other autoimmune diseases, pregnancy or lactation. Clinical symptoms, serum thyroxine and TRAb, thyroid ultrasound, and orbital computed tomography formed the basis for the diagnoses. A first-round RT-PCR of the TCR CDR3 used the HTBI primer set with the Qiagen OneStep RT-PCR kit. Most expanded thyroid clonotypes (frequency above 0.001) were also found in blood, which suggests that blood repertoires may mirror thyroid immune responses. Ophthalmopathy was separated from stable hyperthyroidism by a 13 V-J signature model, with over 85% sensitivity and approximately 81% specificity obtained in cross-validation and 80%/75% obtained in testing. During validation, the model predicted progression to ophthalmopathy a median of roughly 7.1 months ahead of onset, with more than 55% sensitivity and 72% to 85% specificity. TCR V-J signatures able to tell the groups apart were searched for in a discovery cohort of about a hundred patients, of whom more than 40 had Graves' ophthalmopathy and about 60 had stable Graves' hyperthyroidism. An independent validation cohort of 18 to 20 hyperthyroidism patients and approximately 15 patients who later progressed to ophthalmopathy tested prospective prediction of ophthalmopathy. The 85 to 100 discovery patients were divided at random into training and test sets in a 7:3 ratio. In several Graves' hyperthyroidism patients, the study also compared T-cell repertoires from thyroid tissue with T-cell repertoires from blood. Following sampling, methimazole starting at 30 mg daily was given to hyperthyroidism patients, and high-dose intravenous methylprednisolone was given to ophthalmopathy patients. A second multiplex PCR round built the libraries, followed by size selection and purification. Libraries were sequenced paired-end with 100 bp reads on an Illumina HiSeq2000. Raw data were processed with SOAPnuke, discarding reads with adapters, uncalled bases, mean Phred below 15, or no exact constant-primer or identifier match. High-quality paired reads were merged with COPE v1.2.5, and unique nucleotide sequences were defined as clonotypes. Clonotypes were aligned to IMGT TRBV, TRBD and TRBJ reference segments using MiTCR v1.1. Only V-J combinations with frequency above 0.0001, covering approximately 99% of repertoires, were analysed. The TCS score was defined as the ratio of F50 (clonal expansion) to E x V (chaos), calculated using BLOSUM62-based TCRdist between CDR3 peptides within each V-J. Welch's t-statistics and random forest reduced around 550 V-J features to 13, which were used in a naive Bayes classifier (R e1071). Sample size was not statistically predetermined, and investigators were not blinded to group allocation. TCR Vbeta CDR3 sequencing of some 140 peripheral blood samples (over 40 ophthalmopathy, over 70 hyperthyroidism and roughly 17 progressor patients) is reported in the paper.

This sample comprised peripheral blood mononuclear cells (PBMCs), obtained at new diagnosis, from a patient treated with antithyroid drugs. The TCR comes from a woman in her twenties or thirties with Graves disease. Donor details come from another sample of the same person, matched by shared clones. The V gene is TRBV4-1 and the J gene is TRBJ2-7, with TRBD1 perhaps the D gene, on 8 matching bases. The CDR3 corresponds to CASSQETGGRGRANEQYF. The DNA reads TGCGCCAGCAGCCAAGAAACAGGGGGGAGGGGGAGGGCCAACGAGCAGTACTTC.